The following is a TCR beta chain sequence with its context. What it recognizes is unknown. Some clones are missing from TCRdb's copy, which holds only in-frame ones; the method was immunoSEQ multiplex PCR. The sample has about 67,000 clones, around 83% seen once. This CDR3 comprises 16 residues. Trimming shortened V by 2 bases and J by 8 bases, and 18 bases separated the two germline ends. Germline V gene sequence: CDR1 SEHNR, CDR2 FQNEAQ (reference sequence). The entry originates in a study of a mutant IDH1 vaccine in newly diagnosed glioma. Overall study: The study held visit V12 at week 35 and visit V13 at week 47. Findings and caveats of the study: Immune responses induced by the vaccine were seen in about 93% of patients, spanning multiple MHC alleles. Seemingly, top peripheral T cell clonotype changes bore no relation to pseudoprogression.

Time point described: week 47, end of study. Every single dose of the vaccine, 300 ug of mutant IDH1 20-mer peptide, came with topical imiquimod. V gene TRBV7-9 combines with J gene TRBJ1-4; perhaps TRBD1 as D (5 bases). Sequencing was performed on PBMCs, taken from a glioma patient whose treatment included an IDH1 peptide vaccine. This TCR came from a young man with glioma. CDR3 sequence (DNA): TGTGCCAGCAGCTTACGGGACGGCCTCGTGGGGGAAAAACTGTTTTTT. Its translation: CASSLRDGLVGEKLFF.